What follows are 9 T cell receptor beta chains derived from one specimen sequenced in a study of T cells in narcolepsy. Only in-frame clones appear in the TCRdb table, and some are missing; sequencing was by immunoSEQ multiplex PCR. The sample lists around 28,000 clones, about 83% occurring once. Specimen: CD45RA- memory CD4+ T cells from PBMCs. Source of these receptors: a human donor with narcolepsy.

Points on this clone: Other DNA sequences in the sample encode the same CDR3. V usage is TRBV11-2 and J usage is TRBJ1-5; D is unclear. Germline lookup yields CDR1 SGHAT and CDR2 FQNNGV. The CDR3 covers 13 residues. V lost 0 bases to trimming and J lost 1 base, with 1 base between them. CDR3 sequence: CASSLESNQPQHF. The CDR3 nucleotides are TGTGCCAGCAGCTTAGAAAGCAATCAGCCCCAGCATTTT.

This clone turned up a few times. This chain uses TRBV9 with TRBJ2-7; tentatively, D is TRBD1 (6 bases). With 0 bases removed from V and 2 bases from J, the gap between germline ends came to 12 bases. The germline CDR1 and CDR2 sequences are SGDLS and YYNGEE. The CDR3 has 15 amino acids. CDR3 residues: CASSVEQGATYEQYF. The CDR3 DNA follows: TGTGCCAGCAGCGTAGAACAGGGAGCGACCTACGAGCAGTACTTC.

V usage is TRBV9 and J usage is TRBJ2-5; D might be TRBD1 (7 bases). V lost 3 bases and J lost 5, with 17 bases in between. Per the germline V gene, CDR1 is SGDLS and CDR2 is YYNGEE. CDR3 length: 15 amino acids. The CDR3 DNA reads as TGTGCCAGCAGCGCCGGGGACTCAGGGGGGGAGACCCAGTACTTC. This gives the protein CASSAGDSGGETQYF.

V is TRBV7-9 and J is TRBJ1-6; TRBD1 is a possible D gene (5 bases). Germline V gene sequence: CDR1 SEHNR, CDR2 FQNEAQ (reference sequence). The CDR3 spans 14 residues. Trimming pared 5 bases from V and 8 bases from J, leaving 13 bases between. CDR3 coding DNA: TGTGCCAGCAGCCGGACAACCCCTGATTCACCCCTCCACTTT. Protein: CASSRTTPDSPLHF.

This chain connects TRBV7-2 to TRBJ2-7; the match to TRBD1 covers 9 bases. CDR1 is SGHTA and CDR2 is FQGNSA in the germline V gene. With 5 bases clipped from V and 4 bases from J, the junction kept 9 bases outside the gene matches. There are 15 residues in the CDR3. The CDR3 region is CASSRDRDRVYEQYF. CDR3 sequence (DNA): TGTGCCAGCAGCCGAGACCGGGACAGGGTGTACGAGCAGTACTTC.

The chain couples TRBV5-6 to TRBJ1-1, with D perhaps matching TRBD1 (6 bases). The CDR3 consists of 15 residues. The ends were cut back, 4 bases at V and 1 base at J, with 14 bases in the middle. Per germline, CDR1 SGHDT and CDR2 YYEEEE. The CDR3 sequence: CASSGTTGPNTEAFF. In DNA, the CDR3 is TGTGCCAGCAGCGGGACGACAGGACCGAACACTGAAGCTTTCTTT. Together with reference TRBV5-6 and TRBJ1-1, the CDR3 gives the full variable domain: DAGVTQSPTHLIKTRGQQVTLRCSPKSGHDTVSWYQQALGQGPQFIFQYYEEEERQRGNFPDRFSGHQFPNYSSELNVNALLLGDSALYLCASSGTTGPNTEAFFGQGTRLTVV.

This chain joins TRBV10-3 and TRBJ2-5; tentative D call: TRBD2 (6 bases). The J call may be wrong; the DNA end is better matched by TRBJ2-7. This CDR3 is 16 amino acids long. CDR1 ENHRY and CDR2 SYGVKD come from the germline V gene. The CDR3 DNA sequence: TGTGCCATCAGTGACCCACCCCGGGCGCCGGGACTCGAGCAGTACTTC. Its protein is CAISDPPRAPGLEQYF.

V gene TRBV7-9 combines with J gene TRBJ1-1; tentative D call: TRBD1 (6 bases). CDR1 is SEHNR, CDR2 FQNEAQ, per germline (reference sequence). V dropped 4 bases and J dropped 6 bases, with 9 bases sitting between them. This CDR3 has 12 residues. In nucleotides, the CDR3 is TGTGCCAGCAGCTCAGGACAGCCTGAAGCTTTCTTT. Encoded protein: CASSSGQPEAFF.

The chain links TRBV19 to TRBJ1-4; no clear D gene. The CDR3 has 15 amino acids. Germline V gene sequence: CDR1 LNHDA, CDR2 SQIVND (reference sequence). V lost 0 bases and J 5 bases, leaving 10 bases between the germline ends. The CDR3 DNA reads as TGTGCCAGTAGTATAGAATTCCGGGAAAATGAAAAACTGTTTTTT. This sequence encodes CASSIEFRENEKLFF.